The 29 T cell receptor beta chains given below trace back to one sample, sequenced in a study of cytomegalovirus exposure and HLA in healthy donors. Clones were sequenced by immunoSEQ multiplex PCR, and TCRdb holds only the in-frame ones, with some missing. The sample records 60,000 to 65,000 clones, over 85% being singletons. The sequencing input was PBMCs. These TCRs come from a woman in her late teens or twenties in good health and CMV-seropositive.

Only one count was recorded for this clone. The V gene is TRBV6-5, the J gene TRBJ2-7, with a tentative D call TRBD1 (5 bases). In germline, CDR1 is MNHEY, CDR2 SVGAGI. The ends were cut back, 6 bases at V and 7 bases at J, with 16 bases in the middle. The CDR3 has 13 amino acids. CDR3 DNA sequence: TGTGCCAGCAGGCAGGGAACGATGAGAGAGCAGTACTTC. Translated: CASRQGTMREQYF.

V usage is TRBV7-3 and J usage is TRBJ2-1; D gene uncertain. This CDR3 spans 14 amino acids. With 3 bases removed from V and 0 bases from J, the gap between germline ends came to 6 bases. Germline V gene sequence: CDR1 SGHTA, CDR2 FQGTGA. CDR3 residues: CASSFSSSYNEQFF. The CDR3 nucleotides read TGTGCCAGCAGCTTCTCCAGCTCCTACAATGAGCAGTTCTTC.

This rearrangement joins TRBV27 to TRBJ2-7; TRBD2 might be the D (5 bases). V gave up 6 bases and J gave up 0 bases, with 15 bases separating them. Germline V gene lookup returns CDR1 MNHEY and CDR2 SMNVEV (reference sequence). The CDR3 consists of 15 residues. The CDR3 region is CASSRKWGASYEQYF. The DNA of the CDR3 is TGTGCCAGCAGCCGGAAGTGGGGAGCCTCCTACGAGCAGTACTTC.

V gene TRBV10-3 combines with J gene TRBJ2-4; the D gene is possibly TRBD1 (6 bases). Per germline, CDR1 ENHRY and CDR2 SYGVKD. The ends were cut back, 2 bases at V and 4 bases at J, with 9 bases in the middle. This CDR3 comprises 14 residues. CDR3 in amino acids: CAISELRGKNIQYF. In DNA form, the CDR3 reads TGTGCCATCAGTGAGCTCAGGGGTAAAAACATTCAGTACTTC.

This chain joins TRBV7-9 and TRBJ1-1; D remains unclear. This CDR3 is 13 amino acids long. Germline values: CDR1 SEHNR, CDR2 FQNEAQ (reference sequence). Trimming cost V 6 bases and J 11 bases, with 19 bases left between them. The CDR3 DNA reads as TGTGCCAGCAGTCCCAAAGACTACCTGGTGGCTTTCTTT. This gives the protein CASSPKDYLVAFF.

V is TRBV5-6 and J is TRBJ2-5; 8 bases match TRBD2. The germline V gene has CDR1 SGHDT and CDR2 YYEEEE. Trimming at V came to 3 bases and at J to 2 bases, leaving 9 bases not matched to a gene. The CDR3 consists of 16 residues. The CDR3, as DNA: TGTGCCAGCAGCTCGGCCCGGGAGGGCAGGCAAGAGACCCAGTACTTC. It specifies CASSSAREGRQETQYF.

The V call is TRBV7-8, the J call TRBJ2-5; 10 bases align to TRBD1. CDR3 length: 20 amino acids. Germline CDR1 SGHVS, CDR2 FQNEAQ. V trimming: 5 bases; J trimming: 3 bases; junction bases outside the gene matches: 21. The CDR3 DNA is TGTGCCAGCAGCCCATGGGACAGGGGACGATTGAAAGGGACCGAAGAGACCCAGTACTTC. It codes for CASSPWDRGRLKGTEETQYF.

The rearrangement links TRBV10-2 to TRBJ2-6, with TRBD2 matching over 14 bases. V lost 3 bases to trimming and J lost 3 bases; unmatched junction nucleotides: 13. The germline gives CDR1 WSHSY, CDR2 SAAADI. The CDR3 consists of 21 residues. The CDR3: CASSDTGTSGRVVGGANVLTF. The DNA for the CDR3 is TGCGCCAGCAGTGACACCGGGACTAGCGGGAGAGTGGTGGGTGGGGCCAACGTCCTGACTTTC.

The chain employs TRBV7-2 and TRBJ2-5; 9 nucleotides align to TRBD2. The CDR3 loop spans 17 amino acids. Germline V gene lookup returns CDR1 SGHTA and CDR2 FQGNSA. The trim removed 0 bases at V and 5 bases at J, leaving 10 bases unmatched. Written as DNA, the CDR3 is TGTGCCAGCAGCTTAGCGGGTAGCGGGGGAGCCAGGGAGACCCAGTACTTC. Its protein is CASSLAGSGGARETQYF. The variable domain in full, with the rest retrieved from reference TRBV7-2 and TRBJ2-5, is GAGVSQSPSNKVTEKGKDVELRCDPISGHTALYWYRQSLGQGLEFLIYFQGNSAPDKSGLPSDRFSAERTGGSVSTLTIQRTQQEDSAVYLCASSLAGSGGARETQYFGPGTRLLVL.

As regards this clone: This sample also contains other DNA sequences that code for the same CDR3. CDR3 residues: CASSYSRTEAFF. Here the CDR3 DNA reads TGTGCCAGCAGTTACTCGAGAACTGAAGCTTTCTTT. V gene TRBV6-6 combines with J gene TRBJ1-1; D remains unclear. Germline values: CDR1 MNHNY, CDR2 SVGAGI (reference sequence). Trimming took off 0 bases at V and 5 bases at J, with 4 bases between the two ends. The CDR3 has 12 amino acids.

This rearrangement joins TRBV6-1 to TRBJ1-2, with D possibly being TRBD1 (5 bases). CDR3 length equals 12 residues. V lost 4 bases and J lost 5, with 8 bases in between. The germline gives CDR1 MNHNS, CDR2 SASEGT. CDR3 in DNA: TGTGCCAGCAGTGCCGACAGTTATGGCTACACCTTC. Its translation is CASSADSYGYTF.

DNA of the CDR3: TGTGCCAGCTCACTCAGACAGGGCCAAGAGACCCAGTACTTC. Protein: CASSLRQGQETQYF. The chain employs TRBV18 and TRBJ2-5; 7 bases agree with TRBD1. This CDR3 spans 14 amino acids. V trimming: 4 bases; J trimming: 1 base; junction bases outside the gene matches: 3. Germline loops: CDR1 KGHSH, CDR2 LQKENI.

The chain joins TRBV5-4 to TRBJ2-2; TRBD1 matches at 11 bases. This CDR3 is 16 amino acids long. V lost 4 bases, J lost 5 bases, and 7 bases stayed unmatched. CDR1 SGHNT and CDR2 YYREEE come from the germline V gene (reference sequence). For the CDR3, the DNA is TGTGCCAGCAGCCTAGGACAGGGGGCGTGGACCGGGGAGCTGTTTTTT. It encodes CASSLGQGAWTGELFF.

The chain joins TRBV21-1 to TRBJ1-2; the D segment call TRBD1 is taken from the table without a DNA check. TRBV21-1 is an annotated pseudogene. CDR3 length equals 16 residues. The CDR3 DNA reads TGTGCCAGCAGCAACCTGACAGGGGTAGTAAACTATGGCTACACCTTC. Protein: CASSNLTGVVNYGYTF.

This clone was seen only once. The chain recombines TRBV7-2 with TRBJ1-4; D gene unclear. CDR3 length: 16 residues. V was trimmed by 3 bases and J by 0 bases, leaving 11 bases between them. Per the germline V gene, CDR1 is SGHTA and CDR2 is FQGNSA. CDR3 amino acids: CASSFPSGSTNEKLFF. CDR3 in DNA: TGTGCCAGCAGCTTTCCCTCCGGGTCAACTAATGAAAAACTGTTTTTT.

The chain joins TRBV6-6 to TRBJ1-2, with TRBD1 matching 7 bases. In germline, CDR1 is MNHNY, CDR2 SVGAGI (reference sequence). The trim removed 2 bases at V and 4 bases at J, leaving 4 bases unmatched. This CDR3 contains 14 residues. The CDR3 DNA reads TGTGCCAGCAGTTACGAGGGGGCGATCTATGGCTACACCTTC. Encoded protein: CASSYEGAIYGYTF.

The rearrangement joins TRBV5-1 to TRBJ2-2, with D hard to call. Germline CDR1 reads SGHRS; CDR2 reads YFSETQ. V dropped 0 bases and J dropped 2 bases, with 14 bases sitting between them. The CDR3 covers 17 residues. The CDR3 sequence is CASSLVVFPTNTGELFF. The CDR3 nucleotides read TGCGCCAGCAGCTTGGTCGTTTTTCCAACTAACACCGGGGAGCTGTTTTTT.

The J gene is TRBJ2-3, the V gene TRBV28; 7 positions match TRBD2. Germline V gene lookup returns CDR1 MDHEN and CDR2 SYDVKM. Unmatched junction bases numbered 10, after V lost 3 bases and J lost 1 base. CDR3 size: 17 residues. DNA for the CDR3: TGTGCCAGCAGTTTCCCCTCCCGGGCGGGGGGCACAGATACGCAGTATTTT. Residues: CASSFPSRAGGTDTQYF.

V and J are TRBV2 and TRBJ2-7; perhaps TRBD1 as D (5 bases). The germline V and J ends were trimmed by 6 bases and 3 bases, with 12 bases remaining between them. The CDR3 loop spans 13 amino acids. Germline lookup yields CDR1 SNHLY and CDR2 FYNNEI. CDR3 in amino acids: CASRGAGRYEQYF. The CDR3 nucleotides are TGTGCCAGCAGAGGGGCAGGGCGCTACGAGCAGTACTTC.

V is TRBV9 and J is TRBJ2-3; possibly TRBD2 for D (6 bases). CDR3 length: 16 residues. Germline-derived CDR1 and CDR2 are SGDLS and YYNGEE. The V gene lost 0 bases and the J gene lost 3 bases, with 14 bases spanning the gap. CDR3 loop: CASSVAEGRPTDTQYF. CDR3 DNA: TGTGCCAGCAGCGTAGCGGAGGGCCGTCCGACAGATACGCAGTATTTT.

As regards this clone: Mismatch with germline at one junction end may stem from a read error. The V and J genes are TRBV19 and TRBJ1-5; weak D call: TRBD1 (5 bases). Per the germline V gene, CDR1 is LNHDA and CDR2 is SQIVND (reference sequence). This CDR3 is built from 14 residues. The CDR3 region has the DNA TGTGCCAGTAGTATAGATCAGGGATCATTCCCCCAACATTTT. It codes for CASSIDQGSFPQHF.

The chain joins TRBV6-6 to TRBJ2-2, with TRBD2 matching 10 bases. Germline values: CDR1 MNHNY, CDR2 SVGAGI (reference sequence). The CDR3 consists of 15 residues. The V gene end was trimmed by 0 bases and the J gene end by 7 bases; junction bases not matched to a gene: 2. CDR3 sequence reads: CASSYSRLAGGELFF. The CDR3 nucleotides are TGTGCCAGCAGTTACTCGAGACTAGCGGGCGGGGAGCTGTTTTTT.

This sequence joins TRBV28 and TRBJ2-7, with TRBD2 as a possible D gene (6 bases). Trimming stripped 4 bases from V and 7 bases from J, with 8 bases between. This CDR3 has 11 amino acids. The germline CDR1 and CDR2 sequences are MDHEN and SYDVKM. CDR3 amino acids: CASSSSGEQYF. The CDR3 bases are TGTGCCAGCAGTTCCAGCGGGGAGCAGTACTTC.

V is TRBV7-2 and J is TRBJ1-1; D possibly corresponds to TRBD1 (5 bases). Trimming removed 5 bases from V and 1 base from J, with 8 bases in between. The CDR3 runs 13 residues. CDR1 and CDR2 from the germline V gene are SGHTA and FQGNSA. DNA for the CDR3: TGTGCCAGCAGCACAACAGGGAACACTGAAGCTTTCTTT. The encoded protein is CASSTTGNTEAFF.

The rearrangement joins TRBV6-1 to TRBJ1-5; TRBD1 matches at 8 bases. The CDR3 contains 15 residues. V trimming: 1 base; J trimming: 6 bases; junction bases outside the gene matches: 5. Germline values: CDR1 MNHNS, CDR2 SASEGT. The CDR3 sequence is CASSEGTGRGQPQHF. CDR3 DNA sequence: TGTGCCAGCAGTGAAGGGACAGGGAGAGGTCAGCCCCAGCATTTT.

This chain links TRBV30 with TRBJ1-5; the D gene is possibly TRBD1 (5 bases). The V and J ends lost 7 bases and 1 base respectively, with 14 bases between them. This CDR3 has 14 amino acids. Germline assignment: CDR1 GTSNPN and CDR2 SVGIG (reference sequence). CDR3 sequence reads: CASTGGASNQPQHF. Written as DNA, the CDR3 is TGTGCCTCAACGGGAGGGGCGAGCAATCAGCCCCAGCATTTT.

V gene TRBV19 combines with J gene TRBJ1-5; D is possibly TRBD1 (6 bases). Looked up from germline, CDR1 is LNHDA and CDR2 is SQIVND (reference sequence). This CDR3 is 15 amino acids long. V lost 7 bases and J 8 bases, leaving 21 bases between the germline ends. This chain's CDR3 is CASKGDGREREPQHF. The DNA of the CDR3 is TGTGCCAGTAAGGGGGATGGCAGGGAGAGGGAGCCCCAGCATTTT.

Written as DNA, the CDR3 is TGTGCCAGCAGCCCTAGGGATAGCGGGAGGACGAACGAGCAGTACTTC. It specifies CASSPRDSGRTNEQYF. This chain joins TRBV5-4 and TRBJ2-7, with TRBD2 identical over 10 bases. The CDR3 covers 16 residues. Germline V CDR1 and CDR2: SGHNT, YYREEE (reference sequence). The trim removed 4 bases at V and 5 bases at J, leaving 12 bases unmatched.

The chain is built from TRBV18 and TRBJ1-2; a possible D gene is TRBD1 (5 bases). The ends were cut back, 3 bases at V and 5 bases at J, with 10 bases in the middle. Per the germline V gene, CDR1 is KGHSH and CDR2 is LQKENI. CDR3 length equals 13 residues. The CDR3 reads CASSPTVDYGYTF. CDR3 bases: TGTGCCAGCTCACCGACAGTGGATTATGGCTACACCTTC.